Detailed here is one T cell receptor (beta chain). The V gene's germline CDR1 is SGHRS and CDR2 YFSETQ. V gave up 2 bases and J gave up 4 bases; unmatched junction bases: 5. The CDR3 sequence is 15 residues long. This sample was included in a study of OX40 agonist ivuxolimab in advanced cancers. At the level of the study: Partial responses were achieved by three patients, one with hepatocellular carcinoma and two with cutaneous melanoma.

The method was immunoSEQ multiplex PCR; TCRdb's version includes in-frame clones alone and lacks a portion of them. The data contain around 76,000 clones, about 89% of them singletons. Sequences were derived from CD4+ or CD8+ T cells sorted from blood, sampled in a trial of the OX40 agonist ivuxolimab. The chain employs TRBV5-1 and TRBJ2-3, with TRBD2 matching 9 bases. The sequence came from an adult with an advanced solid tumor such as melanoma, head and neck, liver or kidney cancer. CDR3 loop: CASSLLAGPPDTQYF. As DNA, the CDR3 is TGCGCCAGCAGCTTACTAGCGGGCCCACCAGATACGCAGTATTTT.